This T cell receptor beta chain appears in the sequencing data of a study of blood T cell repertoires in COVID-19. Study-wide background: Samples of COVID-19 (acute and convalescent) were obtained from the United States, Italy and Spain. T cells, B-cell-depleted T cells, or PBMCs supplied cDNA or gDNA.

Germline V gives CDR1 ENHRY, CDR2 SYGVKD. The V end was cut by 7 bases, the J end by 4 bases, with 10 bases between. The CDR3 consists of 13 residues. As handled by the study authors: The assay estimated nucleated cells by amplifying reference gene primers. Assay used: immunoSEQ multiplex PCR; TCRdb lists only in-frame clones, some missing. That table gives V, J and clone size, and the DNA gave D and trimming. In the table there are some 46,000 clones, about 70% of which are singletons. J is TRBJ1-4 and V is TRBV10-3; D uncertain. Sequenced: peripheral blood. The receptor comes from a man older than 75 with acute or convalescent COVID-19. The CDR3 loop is CAIKEADNEKLFF. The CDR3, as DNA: TGTGCCATCAAAGAAGCTGATAATGAAAAACTGTTTTTT.